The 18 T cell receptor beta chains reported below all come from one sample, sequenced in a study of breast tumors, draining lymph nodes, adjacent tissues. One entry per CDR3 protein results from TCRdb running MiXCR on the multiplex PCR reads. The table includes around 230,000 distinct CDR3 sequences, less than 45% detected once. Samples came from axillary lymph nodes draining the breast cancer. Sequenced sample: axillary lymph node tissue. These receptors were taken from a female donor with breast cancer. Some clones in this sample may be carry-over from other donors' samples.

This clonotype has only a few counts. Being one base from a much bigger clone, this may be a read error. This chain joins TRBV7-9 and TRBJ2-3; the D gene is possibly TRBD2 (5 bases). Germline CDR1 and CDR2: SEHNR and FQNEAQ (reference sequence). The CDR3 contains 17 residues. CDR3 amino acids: CASSLAQRGYSTDPQYF. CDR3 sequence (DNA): TGTGCCAGCAGCTTAGCTCAGCGCGGGTATAGCACAGATCCGCAGTATTTT.

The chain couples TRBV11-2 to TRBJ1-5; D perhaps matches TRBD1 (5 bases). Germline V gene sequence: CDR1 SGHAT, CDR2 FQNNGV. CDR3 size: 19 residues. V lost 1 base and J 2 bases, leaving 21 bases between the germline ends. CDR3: CASSLARDRSVIGNQPQHF. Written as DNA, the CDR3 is TGTGCCAGCAGCTTAGCCCGGGACCGATCGGTAATAGGCAATCAGCCCCAGCATTTT.

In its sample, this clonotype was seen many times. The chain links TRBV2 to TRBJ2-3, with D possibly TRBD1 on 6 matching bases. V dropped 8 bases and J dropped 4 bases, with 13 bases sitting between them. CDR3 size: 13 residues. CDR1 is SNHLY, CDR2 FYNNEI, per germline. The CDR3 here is CASGGQGSDTQYF. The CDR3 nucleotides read TGTGCCAGCGGGGGCCAGGGCTCAGATACGCAGTATTTT.

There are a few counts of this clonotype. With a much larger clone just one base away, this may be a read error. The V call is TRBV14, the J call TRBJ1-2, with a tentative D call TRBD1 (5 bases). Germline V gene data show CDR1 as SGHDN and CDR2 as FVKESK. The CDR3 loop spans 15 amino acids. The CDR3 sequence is CASSQDPRADTGSTF. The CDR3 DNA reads TGTGCCAGCAGCCAAGATCCCAGGGCTGATACCGGCTCCACCTTC.

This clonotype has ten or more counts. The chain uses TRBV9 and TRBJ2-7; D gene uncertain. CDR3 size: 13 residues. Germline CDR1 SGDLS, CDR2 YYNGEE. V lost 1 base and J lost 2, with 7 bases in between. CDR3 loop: CASSVTDTYEQYF. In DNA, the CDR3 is TGTGCCAGCAGCGTAACGGATACCTACGAGCAGTACTTC.

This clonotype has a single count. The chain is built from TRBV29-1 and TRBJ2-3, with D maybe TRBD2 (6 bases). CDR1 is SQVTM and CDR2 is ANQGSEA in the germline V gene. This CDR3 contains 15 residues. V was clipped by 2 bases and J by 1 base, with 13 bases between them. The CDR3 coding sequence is TGCAGCGTTGAACTTTTGCGGGGATGCACAGATACGCAGTATTTT. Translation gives CSVELLRGCTDTQYF.

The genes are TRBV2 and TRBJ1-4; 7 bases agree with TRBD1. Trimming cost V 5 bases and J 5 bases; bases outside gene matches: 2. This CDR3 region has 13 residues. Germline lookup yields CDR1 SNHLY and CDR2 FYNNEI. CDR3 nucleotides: TGTGCCAGCAGTAGGACAGGCAATGAAAAACTGTTTTTT. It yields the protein CASSRTGNEKLFF. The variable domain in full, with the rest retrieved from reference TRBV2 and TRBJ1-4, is EPEVTQTPSHQVTQMGQEVILRCVPISNHLYFYWYRQILGQKVEFLVSFYNNEISEKSEIFDDQFSVERPDGSNFTLKIRSTKLEDSAMYFCASSRTGNEKLFFGSGTQLSVL.

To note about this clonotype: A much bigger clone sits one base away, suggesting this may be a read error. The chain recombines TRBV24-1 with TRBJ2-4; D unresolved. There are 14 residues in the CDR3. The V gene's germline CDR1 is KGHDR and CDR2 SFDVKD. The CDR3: CATSAHSTQNVQYF. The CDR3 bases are TGTGCCACCAGTGCACACTCGACGCAAAACGTTCAGTACTTC.

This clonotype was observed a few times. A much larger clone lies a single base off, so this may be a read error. The CDR3 sequence: CASSFDRGPTDTQHF. DNA of the CDR3: TGTGCCAGCAGTTTCGACAGGGGGCCAACAGATACGCAGCATTTT. This chain connects TRBV7-3 to TRBJ2-3; 10 bases fit TRBD1. The J call may be mistaken, given a closer DNA end match to TRBJ1-5. This CDR3 is built from 15 residues. In germline, CDR1 is SGHTA, CDR2 FQGTGA.

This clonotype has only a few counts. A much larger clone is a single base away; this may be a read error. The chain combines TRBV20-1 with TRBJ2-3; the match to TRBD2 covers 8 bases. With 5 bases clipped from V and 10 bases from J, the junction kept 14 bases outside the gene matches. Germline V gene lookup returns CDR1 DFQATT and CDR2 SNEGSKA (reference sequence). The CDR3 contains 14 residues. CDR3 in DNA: TGCAGTGCTGGGCCGGGACTAGGTAGGGATGCGCAGTATTTT. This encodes CSAGPGLGRDAQYF.

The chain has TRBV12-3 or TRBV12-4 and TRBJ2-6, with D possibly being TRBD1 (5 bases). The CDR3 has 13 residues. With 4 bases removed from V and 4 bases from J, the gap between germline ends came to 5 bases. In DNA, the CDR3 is TGTGCCAGCAGTTGGGGCGGGGCCAACGTCCTGACTTTC. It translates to CASSWGGANVLTF.

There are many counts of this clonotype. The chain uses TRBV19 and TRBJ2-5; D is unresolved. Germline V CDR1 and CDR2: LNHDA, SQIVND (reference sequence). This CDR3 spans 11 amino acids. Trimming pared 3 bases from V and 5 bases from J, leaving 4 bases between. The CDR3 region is CASSMRETQYF. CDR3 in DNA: TGTGCCAGTAGTATGCGGGAGACCCAGTACTTC. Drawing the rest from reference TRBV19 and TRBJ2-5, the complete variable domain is DGGITQSPKYLFRKEGQNVTLSCEQNLNHDAMYWYRQDPGQGLRLIYYSQIVNDFQKGDIAEGYSVSREKKESFPLTVTSAQKNPTAFYLCASSMRETQYFGPGTRLLVL.

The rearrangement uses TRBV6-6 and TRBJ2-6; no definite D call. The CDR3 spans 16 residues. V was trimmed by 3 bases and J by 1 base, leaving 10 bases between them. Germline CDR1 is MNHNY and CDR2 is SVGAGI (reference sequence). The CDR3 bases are TGTGCCAGCAGTTATGGTGACAAGTCTGGGGCCAACGTCCTGACTTTC. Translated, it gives CASSYGDKSGANVLTF.

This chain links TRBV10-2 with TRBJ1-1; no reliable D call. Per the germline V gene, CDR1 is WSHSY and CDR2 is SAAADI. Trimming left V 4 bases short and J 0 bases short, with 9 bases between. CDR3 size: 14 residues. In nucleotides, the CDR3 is TGCGCCAGCAGTGCGGTCAGTATGAACACTGAAGCTTTCTTT. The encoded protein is CASSAVSMNTEAFF.

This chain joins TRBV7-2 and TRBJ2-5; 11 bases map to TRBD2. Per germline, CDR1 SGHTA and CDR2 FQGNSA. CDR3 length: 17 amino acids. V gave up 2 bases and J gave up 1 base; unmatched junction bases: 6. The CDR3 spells CASSLRGTSGFQETQYF. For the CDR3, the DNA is TGTGCCAGCAGCTTAAGAGGGACTAGCGGTTTCCAAGAGACCCAGTACTTC.

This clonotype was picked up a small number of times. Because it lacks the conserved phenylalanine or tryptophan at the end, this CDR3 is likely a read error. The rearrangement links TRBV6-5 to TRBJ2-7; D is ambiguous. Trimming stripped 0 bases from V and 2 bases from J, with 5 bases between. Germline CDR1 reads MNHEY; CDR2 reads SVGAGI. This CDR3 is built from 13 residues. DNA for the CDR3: TGTGCCAGCAGTTACTCAGGAGCCTACGAGCAGTACCTC. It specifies CASSYSGAYEQYL.

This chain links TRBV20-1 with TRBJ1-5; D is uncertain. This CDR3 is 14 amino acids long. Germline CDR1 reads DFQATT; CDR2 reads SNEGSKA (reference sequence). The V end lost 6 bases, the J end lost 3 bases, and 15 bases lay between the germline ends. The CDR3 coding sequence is TGCAGTGCCCGGATCGGGGTGCTCAATCAGCCCCAGCATTTT. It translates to CSARIGVLNQPQHF.

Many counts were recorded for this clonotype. The CDR3 sequence is CASSQYGTSGYNEQFF. The DNA of the CDR3 is TGCGCCAGCAGCCAGTACGGGACTAGCGGCTACAATGAGCAGTTCTTC. V and J are TRBV4-1 and TRBJ2-1; 11 bases are a match to TRBD2. Trimming took 3 bases from V and 3 from J; bases not matched to a gene: 4. Germline V gives CDR1 MGHRA, CDR2 YSYEKL. The CDR3 totals 16 residues.